This record covers a single T cell receptor (beta chain). These data belong to a study of shared clonotypes between healthy human individuals. Clones were read by immunoSEQ multiplex PCR, and TCRdb kept only the in-frame ones, dropping some. The sample shows about 490,000 clones, about 80% of them seen only once. V shed 4 bases, J shed 1 base, and the junction held 2 bases outside the gene matches. The CDR3 is made up of 13 amino acids. Germline V gene data show CDR1 as SGHTS and CDR2 as YDEGEE. J is TRBJ2-7 and V is TRBV5-8, with 7 bases aligning to TRBD1. The TCR originated in a woman aged 40 to 50 in good health. Some clones in this sample may be carry-over from other donors' samples. Sequencing input: PBMCs. CDR3 coding DNA: TGTGCCAGCAGCCGACAGGGTTCCTACGAGCAGTACTTC. Residues: CASSRQGSYEQYF.